What follows are 13 T cell receptor beta chains derived from one specimen sequenced in a study of CD8+CD57+ T cells in acquired aplastic anemia. TCR beta VDJ and CDR3 profiles were obtained from a genomic DNA template. One entry per CDR3 protein, called by TCRdb with MiXCR from the reads. The table shows approximately 220,000 distinct CDR3 sequences, with roughly 50% occurring only once. It was patients with CD8+CD57+ cell expansion by flow cytometry who were chosen for sequencing. Sequences were obtained from sorted CD4+, CD8+, or CD8+CD57+ T cells (not recorded which) from PBMCs. The receptors derive from a human donor with aplastic anemia.

The V and J genes are TRBV29-1 and TRBJ2-3; 7 bases fit TRBD2. This CDR3 has 13 residues. CDR1 is SQVTM and CDR2 is ANQGSEA in the germline V gene. The V gene end was trimmed by 3 bases and the J gene end by 1 base; junction bases not matched to a gene: 1. CDR3 DNA: TGCAGCGTTGATGCGGGGGGCACAGATACGCAGTATTTT. This translates into CSVDAGGTDTQYF.

This clonotype was observed at least ten times. The V and J genes are TRBV4-1 and TRBJ2-7, with D perhaps matching TRBD1 or TRBD2 (5 bases each). The CDR3 has 18 amino acids. The V and J ends lost 0 bases and 2 bases respectively, with 20 bases between them. Germline V lookup: CDR1 MGHRA, CDR2 YSYEKL. CDR3 in DNA: TGCGCCAGCAGCCAAGATCCGACGCGGGCAGGGTGGCCCTACGAGCAGTACTTC. It encodes CASSQDPTRAGWPYEQYF.

In regard to this clonotype: A much larger clone differs by one base, so this may be a read error. The rearrangement uses TRBV7-9 and TRBJ1-1, with TRBD1 matching over 7 bases. Germline CDR1 reads SEHNR; CDR2 reads FQNEAQ (reference sequence). Trimming took 3 bases from V and 6 from J; bases not matched to a gene: 7. This CDR3 spans 14 amino acids. CDR3 bases: TGTGCCAGCAGCTTGGACAGGATGATCTCTGAAGCTTTCTTT. It encodes CASSLDRMISEAFF.

The V call is TRBV6-5, the J call TRBJ1-1; no definite D call. V shed 5 bases and J shed 5 bases, with 15 bases lying between them. The length of the CDR3 is 14 residues. Germline-derived CDR1 and CDR2 are MNHEY and SVGAGI. CDR3 amino acids: CASSESHGATEAFF. CDR3 DNA: TGTGCCAGCAGTGAATCCCACGGAGCTACTGAAGCTTTCTTT.

This clonotype was counted a single time. CDR3 protein: CATSDLPGAGSTDTQYF. In nucleotides, the CDR3 is TGTGCCACCAGTGATTTACCCGGGGCAGGTTCCACAGATACGCAGTATTTT. V gene TRBV24-1 combines with J gene TRBJ2-3; possibly TRBD1 or TRBD2 for D (5 bases each). Trimming left V 1 base short and J 2 bases short, with 15 bases between. The length of the CDR3 is 17 residues. The germline V gene has CDR1 KGHDR and CDR2 SFDVKD.

The J gene is TRBJ1-2, the V gene TRBV6-6; 7 bases align to TRBD1. This CDR3 has 15 amino acids. J lost 0 bases, V lost 5 bases, and 6 bases had no gene match. The germline CDR1 and CDR2 sequences are MNHNY and SVGAGI (reference sequence). The CDR3 here is CASSRQGQSNYGYTF. For the CDR3, the DNA is TGTGCCAGCAGTCGGCAGGGACAGTCTAACTATGGCTACACCTTC.

A few counts support this clonotype. The chain recombines TRBV9 with TRBJ2-5; unclear D gene. Germline V gene sequence: CDR1 SGDLS, CDR2 YYNGEE. The V end was cut by 3 bases, the J end by 0 bases, with 6 bases between. The CDR3 sequence is 13 residues long. The CDR3 loop reads CASSGRYQETQYF. In nucleotides, the CDR3 is TGTGCCAGCAGCGGGCGGTACCAAGAGACCCAGTACTTC.

In regard to this clonotype: A much larger clone differs by one base, so this may be a read error. This chain links TRBV19 with TRBJ1-2; D remains unclear. The CDR3 is made up of 14 amino acids. Germline-derived CDR1 and CDR2 are LNHDA and SQIVND (reference sequence). Between the trimmed V and J ends, which lost 5 bases and 4 bases, there was a span of 14 bases. The CDR3 DNA sequence: TGTGCCAGTAGTCAGTGGGCCGCCCTCTATGGCTACACCTTC. Its protein product is CASSQWAALYGYTF. Looking up the rest from reference TRBV19 and TRBJ1-2 gives the full variable domain: DGGITQSPKYLFRKEGQNVTLSCEQNLNHDAMYWYRQDPGQGLRLIYYSQIVNDFQKGDIAEGYSVSREKKESFPLTVTSAQKNPTAFYLCASSQWAALYGYTFGSGTRLTVV.

The rearrangement links TRBV7-9 to TRBJ1-2; the match to TRBD1 covers 7 bases. The length of the CDR3 is 12 residues. With V trimmed by 8 bases and J by 2 bases, 2 bases remained unmatched. Per germline, CDR1 SEHNR and CDR2 FQNEAQ (reference sequence). CDR3: CASQGVNYGYTF. The CDR3, as DNA: TGTGCCAGCCAGGGGGTAAACTATGGCTACACCTTC.

Only a few counts were recorded for this clonotype. The germline gene is not matched at one end of the junction; a read error may be the cause. The chain joins TRBV19 to TRBJ2-7; D is undetermined. The CDR3 has 13 residues. Germline loops: CDR1 LNHDA, CDR2 SQIVND (reference sequence). CDR3: CASSRSGSYEQYF. The CDR3 region has the DNA TGTGCCAGCAGTAGGAGTGGCTCCTACGAGCAGTACTTC. Using reference TRBV19 and TRBJ2-7 for the parts outside the CDR3, the full variable domain is DGGITQSPKYLFRKEGQNVTLSCEQNLNHDAMYWYRQDPGQGLRLIYYSQIVNDFQKGDIAEGYSVSREKKESFPLTVTSAQKNPTAFYLCASSRSGSYEQYFGPGTRLTVT.

A few counts support this clonotype. The CDR3 DNA is TGCAGTGCTAGAAACCCGGGACAGGGGGGCGTCGAGCATTTT. This gives the protein CSARNPGQGGVEHF. V and J are TRBV20-1 and TRBJ1-5; TRBD1 matches 11 bases. This CDR3 has 14 residues. From germline, CDR1 is DFQATT and CDR2 SNEGSKA (reference sequence). J lost 14 bases, V lost 2 bases, and 11 bases had no gene match.

This clonotype was counted many times. The chain combines TRBV6-6 with TRBJ1-3, with D possibly being TRBD1 (6 bases). Germline V gene data show CDR1 as MNHNY and CDR2 as SVGAGI (reference sequence). The CDR3 covers 13 residues. Trimming pared 5 bases from V and 4 bases from J, leaving 9 bases between. The chain's CDR3 is CASSETGGNTIYF. The DNA of the CDR3 is TGTGCCAGCAGTGAGACAGGCGGAAACACCATATATTTT.

Ten or more counts support this clonotype. This rearrangement joins TRBV7-6 to TRBJ2-5; tentatively, D is TRBD2 (6 bases). Germline CDR1 is SGHVS and CDR2 is FNYEAQ. The length of the CDR3 is 16 residues. Between the trimmed V and J ends, which lost 5 bases and 5 bases, there was a span of 21 bases. For the CDR3, the DNA is TGTGCCAGCAGCCAAGGCCGGGACTCCTATGGGGAGACCCAGTACTTC. Its protein product is CASSQGRDSYGETQYF.